This T cell receptor (beta chain) emerged from a study of blood T cell repertoires in COVID-19. Study information: In each case, the material was cDNA or gDNA derived from T cells, B-cell-depleted T cells, or PBMCs.

The ends lost 4 bases at V and 6 bases at J; junction bases unmatched: 9. Germline values: CDR1 GTSNPN, CDR2 SVGIG (reference sequence). CDR3 length: 14 amino acids. Assay: immunoSEQ multiplex PCR; the TCRdb copy retains only in-frame clones and omits some. This sample carries approximately 330,000 clones, roughly 87% of them seen once, and the ten largest clones take approximately 10%. The receptor's source is a man aged 25 to 40 with COVID-19, enrolled during active disease. The sample consisted of peripheral blood. The chain links TRBV30 to TRBJ1-1, with 9 positions matching TRBD1. CDR3 region: CAWTNTGGLAEAFF. In DNA form, the CDR3 reads TGTGCCTGGACTAATACAGGGGGCTTGGCTGAAGCTTTCTTT.